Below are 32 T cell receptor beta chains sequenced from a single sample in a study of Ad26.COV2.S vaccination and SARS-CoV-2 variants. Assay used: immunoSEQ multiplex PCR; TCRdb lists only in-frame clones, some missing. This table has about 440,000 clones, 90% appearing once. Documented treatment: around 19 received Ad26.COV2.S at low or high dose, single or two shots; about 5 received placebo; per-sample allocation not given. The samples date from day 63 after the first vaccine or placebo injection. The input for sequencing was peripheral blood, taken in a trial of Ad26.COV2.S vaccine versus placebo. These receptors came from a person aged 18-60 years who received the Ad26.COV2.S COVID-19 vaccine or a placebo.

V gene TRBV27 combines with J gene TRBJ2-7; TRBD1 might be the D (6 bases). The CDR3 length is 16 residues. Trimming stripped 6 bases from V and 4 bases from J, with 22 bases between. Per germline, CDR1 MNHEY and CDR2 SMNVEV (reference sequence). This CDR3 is CASSPGTSRLRYEQYF. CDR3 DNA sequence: TGTGCCAGCAGCCCCGGGACATCCCGTTTAAGGTACGAGCAGTACTTC.

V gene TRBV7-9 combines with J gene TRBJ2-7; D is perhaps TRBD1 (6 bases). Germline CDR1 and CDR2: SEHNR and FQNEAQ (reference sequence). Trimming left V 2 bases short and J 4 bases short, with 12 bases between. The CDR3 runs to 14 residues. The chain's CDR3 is CASSLRSGTYEQYF. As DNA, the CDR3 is TGTGCCAGCAGCTTAAGGTCCGGGACATACGAGCAGTACTTC.

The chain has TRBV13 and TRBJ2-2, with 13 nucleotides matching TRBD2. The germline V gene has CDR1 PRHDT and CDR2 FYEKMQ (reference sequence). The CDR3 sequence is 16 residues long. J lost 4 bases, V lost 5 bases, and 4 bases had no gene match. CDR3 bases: TGTGCCAGCAGCCGGACTAGCGGGAGCGCCACCGGGGAGCTGTTTTTT. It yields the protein CASSRTSGSATGELFF.

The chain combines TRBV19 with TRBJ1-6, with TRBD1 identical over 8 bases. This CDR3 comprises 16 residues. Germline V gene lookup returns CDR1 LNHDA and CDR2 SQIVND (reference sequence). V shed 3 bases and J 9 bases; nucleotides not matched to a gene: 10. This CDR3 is CASSIWYQTGVSPLHF. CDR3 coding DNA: TGTGCCAGTAGTATTTGGTACCAGACAGGGGTTTCACCCCTCCACTTT.

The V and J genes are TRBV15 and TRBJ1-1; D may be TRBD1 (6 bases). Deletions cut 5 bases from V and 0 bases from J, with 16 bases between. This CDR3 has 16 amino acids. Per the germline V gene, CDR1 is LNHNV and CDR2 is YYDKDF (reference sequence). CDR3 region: CATSERGGSMNTEAFF. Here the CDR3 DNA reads TGTGCCACCAGCGAGAGGGGGGGCAGTATGAACACTGAAGCTTTCTTT. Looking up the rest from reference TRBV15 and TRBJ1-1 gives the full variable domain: DAMVIQNPRYQVTQFGKPVTLSCSQTLNHNVMYWYQQKSSQAPKLLFHYYDKDFNNEADTPDNFQSRRPNTSFCFLDIRSPGLGDTAMYLCATSERGGSMNTEAFFGQGTRLTVV.

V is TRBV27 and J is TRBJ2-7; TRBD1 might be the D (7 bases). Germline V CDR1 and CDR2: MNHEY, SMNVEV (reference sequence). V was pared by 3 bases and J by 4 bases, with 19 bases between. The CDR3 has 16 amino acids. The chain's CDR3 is CASSFVWQGGIYEQYF. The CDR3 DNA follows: TGTGCCAGCAGTTTTGTCTGGCAGGGGGGAATTTACGAGCAGTACTTC.

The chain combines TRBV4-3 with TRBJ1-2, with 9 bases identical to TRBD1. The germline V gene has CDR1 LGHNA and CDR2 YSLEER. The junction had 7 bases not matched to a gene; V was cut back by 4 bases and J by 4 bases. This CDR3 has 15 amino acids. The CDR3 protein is CASSPGQGWTYGYTF. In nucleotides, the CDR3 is TGCGCCAGCAGCCCCGGACAGGGGTGGACCTATGGCTACACCTTC.

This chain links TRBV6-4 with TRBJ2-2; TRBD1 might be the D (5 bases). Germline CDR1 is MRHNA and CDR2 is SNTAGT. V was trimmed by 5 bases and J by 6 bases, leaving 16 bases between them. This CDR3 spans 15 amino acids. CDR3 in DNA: TGTGCCAGCAGTCCAGGGTCTAATTATCCCGGGGAGCTGTTTTTT. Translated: CASSPGSNYPGELFF.

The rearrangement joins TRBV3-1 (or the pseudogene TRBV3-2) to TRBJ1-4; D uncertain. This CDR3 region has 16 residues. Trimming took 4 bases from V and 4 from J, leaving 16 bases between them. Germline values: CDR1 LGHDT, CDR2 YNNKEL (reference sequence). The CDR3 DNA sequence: TGTGCCAGCAGCCCCCTTCAGACGTGGGGTAATGAAAAACTGTTTTTT. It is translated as CASSPLQTWGNEKLFF.

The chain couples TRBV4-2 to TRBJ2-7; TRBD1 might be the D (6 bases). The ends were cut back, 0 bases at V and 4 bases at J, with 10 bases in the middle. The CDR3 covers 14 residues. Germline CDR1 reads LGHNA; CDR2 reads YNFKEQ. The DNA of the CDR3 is TGTGCCAGCAGCCAAGATACAGGGAAGTACGAGCAGTACTTC. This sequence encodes CASSQDTGKYEQYF.

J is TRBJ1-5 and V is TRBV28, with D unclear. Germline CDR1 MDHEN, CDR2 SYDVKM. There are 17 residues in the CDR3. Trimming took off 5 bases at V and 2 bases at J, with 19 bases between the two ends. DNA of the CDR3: TGTGCCAGCAGTCAGTGGACCCACCGGGCGGGCAATCAGCCCCAGCATTTT. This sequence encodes CASSQWTHRAGNQPQHF.

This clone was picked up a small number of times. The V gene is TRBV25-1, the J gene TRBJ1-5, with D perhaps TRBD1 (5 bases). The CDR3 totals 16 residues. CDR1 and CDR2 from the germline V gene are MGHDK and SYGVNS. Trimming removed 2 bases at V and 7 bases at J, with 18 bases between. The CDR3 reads CASSETSGRARQPQHF. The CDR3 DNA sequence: TGTGCCAGCAGTGAAACCTCGGGACGGGCCCGACAGCCCCAGCATTTT.

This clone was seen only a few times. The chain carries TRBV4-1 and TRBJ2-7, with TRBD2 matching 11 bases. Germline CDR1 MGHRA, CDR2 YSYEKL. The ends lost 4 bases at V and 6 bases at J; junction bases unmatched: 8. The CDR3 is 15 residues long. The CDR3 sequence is CASSPLLAGEGEQYF. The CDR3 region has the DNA TGCGCCAGCAGCCCGTTACTAGCGGGAGAGGGCGAGCAGTACTTC.

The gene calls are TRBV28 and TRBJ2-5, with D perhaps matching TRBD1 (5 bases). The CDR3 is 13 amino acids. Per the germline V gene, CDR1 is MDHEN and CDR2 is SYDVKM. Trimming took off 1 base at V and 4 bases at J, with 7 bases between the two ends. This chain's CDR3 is CASSLFQGETQYF. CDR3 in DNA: TGTGCCAGCAGTTTATTCCAGGGAGAGACCCAGTACTTC.

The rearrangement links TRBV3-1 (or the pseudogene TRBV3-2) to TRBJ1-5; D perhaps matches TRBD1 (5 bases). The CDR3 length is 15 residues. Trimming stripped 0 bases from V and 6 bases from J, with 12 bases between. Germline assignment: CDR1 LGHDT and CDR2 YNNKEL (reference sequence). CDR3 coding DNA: TGTGCCAGCAGCCAAGATAGCGGGACGGGTCAGCCCCAGCATTTT. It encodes CASSQDSGTGQPQHF.

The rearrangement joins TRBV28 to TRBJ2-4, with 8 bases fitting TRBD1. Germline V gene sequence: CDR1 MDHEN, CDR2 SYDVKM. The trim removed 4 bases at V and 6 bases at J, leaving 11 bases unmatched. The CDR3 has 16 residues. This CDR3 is CASSYYRGAPGNIQYF. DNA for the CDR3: TGTGCCAGCAGTTACTACAGGGGGGCCCCAGGAAACATTCAGTACTTC.

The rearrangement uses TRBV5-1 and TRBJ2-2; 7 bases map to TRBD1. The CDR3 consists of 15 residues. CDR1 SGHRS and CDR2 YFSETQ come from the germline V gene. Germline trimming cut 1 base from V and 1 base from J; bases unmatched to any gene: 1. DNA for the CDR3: TGCGCCAGCAGCTTGAACAGGGGGAACACCGGGGAGCTGTTTTTT. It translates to CASSLNRGNTGELFF.

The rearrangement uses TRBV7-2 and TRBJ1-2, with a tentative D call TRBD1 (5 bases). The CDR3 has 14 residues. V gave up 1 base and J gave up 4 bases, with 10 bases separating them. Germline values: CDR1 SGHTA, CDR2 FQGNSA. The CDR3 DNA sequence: TGTGCCAGCAGCTTAGTGCAGGGTACCTATGGCTACACCTTC. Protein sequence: CASSLVQGTYGYTF.

Written as DNA, the CDR3 is TGTGCCAGCAGTTCCCGATGGACAGCTGTCTACGAGCAGTACTTC. Its translation: CASSSRWTAVYEQYF. V is TRBV28 and J is TRBJ2-7; D possibly corresponds to TRBD1 (6 bases). V was trimmed by 4 bases and J by 3 bases, leaving 16 bases between them. Germline CDR1 MDHEN, CDR2 SYDVKM. The CDR3 extends over 15 amino acids.

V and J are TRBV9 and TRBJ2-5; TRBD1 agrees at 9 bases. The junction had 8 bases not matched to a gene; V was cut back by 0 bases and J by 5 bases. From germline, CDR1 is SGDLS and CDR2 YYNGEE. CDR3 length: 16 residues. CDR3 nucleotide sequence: TGTGCCAGCAGCGTAGAGGGGACAGGGATTGAGGAGACCCAGTACTTC. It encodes CASSVEGTGIEETQYF.

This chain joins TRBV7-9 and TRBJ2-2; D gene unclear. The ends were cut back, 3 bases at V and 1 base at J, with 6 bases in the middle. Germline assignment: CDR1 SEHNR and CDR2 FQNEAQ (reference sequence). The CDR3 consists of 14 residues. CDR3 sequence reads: CASSFPRNTGELFF. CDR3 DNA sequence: TGTGCCAGCAGCTTCCCCAGGAACACCGGGGAGCTGTTTTTT.

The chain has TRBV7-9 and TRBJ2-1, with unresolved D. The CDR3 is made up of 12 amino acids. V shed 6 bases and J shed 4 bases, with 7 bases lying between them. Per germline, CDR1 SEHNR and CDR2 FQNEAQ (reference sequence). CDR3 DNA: TGTGCCAGCAGTCTACAGTACAATGAGCAGTTCTTC. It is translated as CASSLQYNEQFF.

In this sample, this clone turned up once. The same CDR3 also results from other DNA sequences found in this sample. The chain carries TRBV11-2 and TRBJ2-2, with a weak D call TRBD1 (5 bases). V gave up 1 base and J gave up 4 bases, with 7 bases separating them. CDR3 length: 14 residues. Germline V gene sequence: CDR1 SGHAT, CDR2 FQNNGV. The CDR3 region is CASSLAGLTGELFF. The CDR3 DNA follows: TGTGCCAGCAGCTTAGCAGGGCTCACCGGGGAGCTGTTTTTT.

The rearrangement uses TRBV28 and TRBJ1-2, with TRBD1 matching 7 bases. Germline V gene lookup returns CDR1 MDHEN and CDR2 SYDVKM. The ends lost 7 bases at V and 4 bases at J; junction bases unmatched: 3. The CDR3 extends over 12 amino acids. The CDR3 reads CASKQGLYGYTF. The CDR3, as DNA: TGTGCCAGCAAACAGGGGCTCTATGGCTACACCTTC.

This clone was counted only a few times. The CDR3 DNA sequence: TGTGCCAGCAGCTTAGGATTAGAGCAGTACTTC. It is translated as CASSLGLEQYF. V gene TRBV7-9 combines with J gene TRBJ2-7; D remains ambiguous. Germline V CDR1 and CDR2: SEHNR, FQNEAQ (reference sequence). The ends were cut back, 1 base at V and 7 bases at J, with 5 bases in the middle. The CDR3 contains 11 residues.

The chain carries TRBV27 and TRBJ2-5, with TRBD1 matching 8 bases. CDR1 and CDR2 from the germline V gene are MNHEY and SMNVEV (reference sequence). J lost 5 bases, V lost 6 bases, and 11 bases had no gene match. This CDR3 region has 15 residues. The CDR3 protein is CASRKDRDFYETQYF. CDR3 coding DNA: TGTGCCAGCAGAAAGGACAGGGACTTTTACGAGACCCAGTACTTC.

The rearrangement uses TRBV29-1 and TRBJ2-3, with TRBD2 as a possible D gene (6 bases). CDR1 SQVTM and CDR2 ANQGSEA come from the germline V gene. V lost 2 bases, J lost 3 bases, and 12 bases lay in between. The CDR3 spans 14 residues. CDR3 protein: CSVETGAATDTQYF. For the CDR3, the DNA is TGCAGCGTTGAAACGGGAGCGGCGACAGATACGCAGTATTTT.

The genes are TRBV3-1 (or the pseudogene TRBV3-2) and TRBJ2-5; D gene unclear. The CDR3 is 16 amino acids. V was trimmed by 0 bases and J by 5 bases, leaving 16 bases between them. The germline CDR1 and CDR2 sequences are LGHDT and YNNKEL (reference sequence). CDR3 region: CASSQDKVRPAETQYF. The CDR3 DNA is TGTGCCAGCAGCCAAGATAAAGTCCGCCCCGCGGAGACCCAGTACTTC.

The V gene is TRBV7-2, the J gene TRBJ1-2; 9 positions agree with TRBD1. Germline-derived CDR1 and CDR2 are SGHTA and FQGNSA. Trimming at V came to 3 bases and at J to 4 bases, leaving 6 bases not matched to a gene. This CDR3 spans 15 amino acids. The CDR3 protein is CASSFRGQGGYGYTF. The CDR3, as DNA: TGTGCCAGCAGCTTCAGGGGACAGGGAGGCTATGGCTACACCTTC. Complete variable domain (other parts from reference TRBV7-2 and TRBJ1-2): GAGVSQSPSNKVTEKGKDVELRCDPISGHTALYWYRQSLGQGLEFLIYFQGNSAPDKSGLPSDRFSAERTGGSVSTLTIQRTQQEDSAVYLCASSFRGQGGYGYTFGSGTRLTVV.

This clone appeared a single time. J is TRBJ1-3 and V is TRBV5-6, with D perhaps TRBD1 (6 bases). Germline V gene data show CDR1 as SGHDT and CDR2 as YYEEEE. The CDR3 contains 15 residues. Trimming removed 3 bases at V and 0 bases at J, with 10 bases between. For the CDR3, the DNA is TGTGCCAGCAGCTCCGGACAGCCCTCTGGAAACACCATATATTTT. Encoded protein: CASSSGQPSGNTIYF.

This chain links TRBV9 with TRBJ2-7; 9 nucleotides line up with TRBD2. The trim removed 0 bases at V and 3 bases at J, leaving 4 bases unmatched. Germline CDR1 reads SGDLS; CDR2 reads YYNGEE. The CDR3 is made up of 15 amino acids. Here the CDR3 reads CASSVEAGGYYEQYF. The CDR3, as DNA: TGTGCCAGCAGCGTAGAAGCGGGGGGATACTACGAGCAGTACTTC.

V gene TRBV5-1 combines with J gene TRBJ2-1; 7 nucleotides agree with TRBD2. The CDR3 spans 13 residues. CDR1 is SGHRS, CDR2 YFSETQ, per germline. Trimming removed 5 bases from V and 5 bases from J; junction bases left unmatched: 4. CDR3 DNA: TGCGCCAGCAGTTCCGGGACTAACAATGAGCAGTTCTTC. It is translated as CASSSGTNNEQFF.